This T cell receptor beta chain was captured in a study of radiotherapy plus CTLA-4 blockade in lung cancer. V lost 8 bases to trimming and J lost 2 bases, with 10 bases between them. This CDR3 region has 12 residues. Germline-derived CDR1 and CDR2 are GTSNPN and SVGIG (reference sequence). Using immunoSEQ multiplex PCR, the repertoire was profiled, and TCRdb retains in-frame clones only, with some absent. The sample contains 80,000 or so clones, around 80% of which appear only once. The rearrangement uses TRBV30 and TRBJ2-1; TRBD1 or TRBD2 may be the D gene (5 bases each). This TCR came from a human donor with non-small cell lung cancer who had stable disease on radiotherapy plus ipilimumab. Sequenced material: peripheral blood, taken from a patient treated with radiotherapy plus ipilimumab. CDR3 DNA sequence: TGTGCCGGGACCACAACCTACAATGAGCAGTTCTTC. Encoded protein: CAGTTTYNEQFF.